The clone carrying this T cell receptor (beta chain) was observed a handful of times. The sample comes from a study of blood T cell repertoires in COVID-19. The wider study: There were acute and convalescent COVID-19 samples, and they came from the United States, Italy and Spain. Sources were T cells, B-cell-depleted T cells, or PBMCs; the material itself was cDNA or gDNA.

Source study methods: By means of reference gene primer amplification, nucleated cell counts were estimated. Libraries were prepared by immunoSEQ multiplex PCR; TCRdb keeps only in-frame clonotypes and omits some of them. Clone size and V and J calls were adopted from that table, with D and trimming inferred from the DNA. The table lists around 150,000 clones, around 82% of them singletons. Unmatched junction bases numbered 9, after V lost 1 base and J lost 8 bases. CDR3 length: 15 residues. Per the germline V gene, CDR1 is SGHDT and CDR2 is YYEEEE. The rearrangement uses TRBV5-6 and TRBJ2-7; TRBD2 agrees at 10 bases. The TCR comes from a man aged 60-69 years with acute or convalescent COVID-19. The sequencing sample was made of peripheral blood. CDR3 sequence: CASSLIGLAGAKQYF. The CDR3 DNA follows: TGTGCCAGCAGCTTGATCGGCCTAGCGGGAGCCAAGCAGTACTTC. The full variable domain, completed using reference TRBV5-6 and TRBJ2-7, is DAGVTQSPTHLIKTRGQQVTLRCSPKSGHDTVSWYQQALGQGPQFIFQYYEEEERQRGNFPDRFSGHQFPNYSSELNVNALLLGDSALYLCASSLIGLAGAKQYFGPGTRLTVT.